This note documents a single T cell receptor beta chain sequence. Time point of the sample: 12 to 13 months of natalizumab therapy. The sample comes from a study of multiple sclerosis patients with progressive multifocal leukoencephalopathy. Only in-frame clones appear in the TCRdb table, and some are missing; sequencing was by immunoSEQ multiplex PCR. The repertoire holds tens of thousands of clones, 90% seen once, with about 1.3% in the top ten. CDR3 length: 16 amino acids. The germline V and J ends were trimmed by 0 bases and 3 bases, with 12 bases remaining between them. Germline-derived CDR1 and CDR2 are SGDLS and YYNGEE.

The source material was PBMCs, sampled from a patient treated with natalizumab. The clonotype was recovered from a human donor with multiple sclerosis. The genes are TRBV9 and TRBJ1-4; maybe TRBD1 (5 bases). In DNA, the CDR3 is TGTGCCAGCAGCGTAGGTTGGGGGTTGGCTAATGAAAAACTGTTTTTT. It is translated as CASSVGWGLANEKLFF.